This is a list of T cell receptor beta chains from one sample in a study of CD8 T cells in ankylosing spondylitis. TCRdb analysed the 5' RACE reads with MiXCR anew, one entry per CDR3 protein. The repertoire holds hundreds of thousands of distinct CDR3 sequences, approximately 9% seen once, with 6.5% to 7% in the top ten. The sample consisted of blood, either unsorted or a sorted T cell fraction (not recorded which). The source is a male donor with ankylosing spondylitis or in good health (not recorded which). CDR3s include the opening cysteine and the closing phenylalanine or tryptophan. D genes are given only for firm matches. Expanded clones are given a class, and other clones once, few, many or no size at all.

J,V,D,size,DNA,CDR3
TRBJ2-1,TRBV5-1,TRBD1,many,TGCGCCAGCAGCTTGGGACAGGGGGAAAATGAGCAGTTCTTC,CASSLGQGENEQFF
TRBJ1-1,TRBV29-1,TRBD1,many,TGCAGCGCCGCCCAGGGGGACACTGAAGCTTTCTTT,CSAAQGDTEAFF
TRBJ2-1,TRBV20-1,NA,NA,TGCAGTGCTAGAGGGTGGTTCGGCAATGAGCAGTTCTTC,CSARGWFGNEQFF
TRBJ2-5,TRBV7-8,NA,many,TGCGCCAGCAGCTTGGATAGGGCGGAGACCCAGTACTTC,CASSLDRAETQYF
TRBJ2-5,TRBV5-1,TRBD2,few,TGCGCCAGCAGCTGGGAGGGGTCCGGAGAGACCCAGTACTTC,CASSWEGSGETQYF
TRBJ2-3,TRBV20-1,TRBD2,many,TGCAGTGCTTCCCCAGGGTCTAGCGGGGGACGCACAGATACGCAGTATTTT,CSASPGSSGGRTDTQYF
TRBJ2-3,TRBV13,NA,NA,TGTGCCAGCAGCCCCCTATCGGAAGCAGATACGCAGTATTTT,CASSPLSEADTQYF
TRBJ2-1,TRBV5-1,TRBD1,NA,TGCGCCAGCAGCTGGGCCGGGACAGGGGACAATGAGCAGTTCTTC,CASSWAGTGDNEQFF
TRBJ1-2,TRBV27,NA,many,TGTGCCAGCAGTTTACAGGGTAGAGGGGGCTACACCTTC,CASSLQGRGGYTF
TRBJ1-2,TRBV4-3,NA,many,TGCGCCAGCAGCCAAGATGTCCAGAACTATGGCTACACCTTC,CASSQDVQNYGYTF
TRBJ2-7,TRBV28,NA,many,TGTGCCAGCAGTTTAGAGGGTCGAGAGCAGTACTTC,CASSLEGREQYF
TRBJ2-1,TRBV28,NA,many,TGTGCCAGCAGTATAGAACTTAGGGAAGAGCAGTTCTTC,CASSIELREEQFF
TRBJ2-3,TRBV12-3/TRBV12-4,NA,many,TGTGCCAGCATCCTCTCCTATTCGGATACGCAGTATTTT,CASILSYSDTQYF
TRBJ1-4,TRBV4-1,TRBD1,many,TGCGCCAGCCAGGACAGGAATAATGAAAAACTGTTTTTT,CASQDRNNEKLFF
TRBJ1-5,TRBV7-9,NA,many,TGTGCCAGCAGCTTTAACTCGAATCAGCCCCAGCATTTT,CASSFNSNQPQHF
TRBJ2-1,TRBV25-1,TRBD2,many,TGTGCCAGCAGTGAATTGGCTAGCGGGTCCTACAATGAGCAGTTCTTC,CASSELASGSYNEQFF
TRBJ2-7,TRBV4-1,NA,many,TGCGCCAGCAGCCAGCGGGACTCCTACTCCTACGAGCAGTACTTC,CASSQRDSYSYEQYF
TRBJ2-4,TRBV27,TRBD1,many,TGTGCCAGCGGAGACAGGGGCATTCAGTACTTC,CASGDRGIQYF
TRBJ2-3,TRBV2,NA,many,TGTGCCAGCGGGCCGGAGCCCACAGATACGCAGTATTTT,CASGPEPTDTQYF
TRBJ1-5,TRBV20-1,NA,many,TGCAGTGCCAGTGAAGGCAGCCCTTTTAATCAGCCCCAGCATTTT,CSASEGSPFNQPQHF
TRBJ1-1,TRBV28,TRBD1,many,TGTGCCAGCAGTTCCTATCCGACAGGGGGTTCTGAAGCTTTCTTT,CASSSYPTGGSEAFF
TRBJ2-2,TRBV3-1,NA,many,TGTGCCAGCAGCCAAGTCAGGGGAAGCACCGGGGAGCTGTTTTTT,CASSQVRGSTGELFF
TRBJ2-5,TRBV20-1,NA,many,TGCAGTGCCAGGACTCTCCAAGAGACCCAGTACTTC,CSARTLQETQYF
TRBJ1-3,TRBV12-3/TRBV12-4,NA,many,TGTGCCAGCAGTTTAAGACTTCCCCGGAACACCATATATTTT,CASSLRLPRNTIYF
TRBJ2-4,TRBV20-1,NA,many,TGCAGTGCTAGAGATCAGGCAGTTTTCCTAGCCAAAAACATTCAGTACTTC,CSARDQAVFLAKNIQYF
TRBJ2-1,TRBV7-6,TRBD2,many,TGTGCCAGCAGCCAGGGACTAGCGGGAGCTCACAGCTCCTACAATGAGCAGTTCTTC,CASSQGLAGAHSSYNEQFF
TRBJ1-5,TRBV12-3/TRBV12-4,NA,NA,TGTGCCAGCAGATCGACAGGCGTCCTCGGGCCCCAGCATTTT,CASRSTGVLGPQHF
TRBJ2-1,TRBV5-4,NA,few,TGTGCCAGCAGACCCGGACGCGGATCCTACAATGAGCAGTTCTTC,CASRPGRGSYNEQFF
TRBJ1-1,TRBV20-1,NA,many,TGCAGTGCCCAGCCAGGGTTGAACACTGAAGCTTTCTTT,CSAQPGLNTEAFF
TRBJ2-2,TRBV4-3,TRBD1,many,TGCGCCAGCAGCCAAGGGACAGGGGTTAGTAACACCGGGGAGCTGTTTTTT,CASSQGTGVSNTGELFF
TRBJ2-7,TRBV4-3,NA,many,TGCGCCAGCAGCCAAGATCTTTACGGCTCCTACGAGCAGTACTTC,CASSQDLYGSYEQYF
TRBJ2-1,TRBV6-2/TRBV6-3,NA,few,TGTGCCAGCAGTTACACGGGGGCGGGGACCTACAATGAGCAGTTCTTC,CASSYTGAGTYNEQFF
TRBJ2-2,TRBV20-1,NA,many,TGCAGTGCTAGAGATAACCGGAACACCGGGGAGCTGTTTTTT,CSARDNRNTGELFF
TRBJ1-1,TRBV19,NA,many,TGTGCCAGTAGTATCATGGTGGGCTCCACTGAAGCTTTCTTT,CASSIMVGSTEAFF
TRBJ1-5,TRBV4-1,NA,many,TGCGCCAGCAGCCAATCCCGGGGCCCCAATCAGCCCCAGCATTTT,CASSQSRGPNQPQHF
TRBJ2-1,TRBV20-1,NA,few,TGCTGTGCTAGTCCCATTCCTCGGGGGAGCTCCTACAATGAGCAGTTCTTC,CCASPIPRGSSYNEQFF
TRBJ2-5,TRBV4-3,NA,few,TGCGCCAGCAGCCAAGTTCGAGGGGAGACCCAGTACTTC,CASSQVRGETQYF
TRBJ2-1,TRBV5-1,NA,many,TGCGCCAGCAATTTGGACGGGAATTACAATGAGCAGTTCTTC,CASNLDGNYNEQFF
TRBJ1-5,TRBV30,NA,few,TGTGCCTGGAGTGTACGGTCGGGCCACCAGCCCCAGCATTTT,CAWSVRSGHQPQHF
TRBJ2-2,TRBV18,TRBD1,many,TGTGCCAGCTCACCAGGGACAGGGGATAACACCGGGGAGCTGTTTTTT,CASSPGTGDNTGELFF